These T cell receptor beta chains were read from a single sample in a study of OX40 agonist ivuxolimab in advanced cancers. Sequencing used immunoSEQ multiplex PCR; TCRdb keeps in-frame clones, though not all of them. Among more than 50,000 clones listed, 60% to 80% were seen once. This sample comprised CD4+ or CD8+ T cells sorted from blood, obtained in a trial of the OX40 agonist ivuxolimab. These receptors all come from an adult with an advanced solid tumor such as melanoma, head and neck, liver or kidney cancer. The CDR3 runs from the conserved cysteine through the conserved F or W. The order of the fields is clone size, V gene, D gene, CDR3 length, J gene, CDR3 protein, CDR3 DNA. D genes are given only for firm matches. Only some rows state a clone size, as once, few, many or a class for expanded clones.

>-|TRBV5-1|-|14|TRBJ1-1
CASSLGQGVTEAFF
TGCGCCAGCAGTCTCGGGCAGGGTGTCACTGAAGCTTTCTTT
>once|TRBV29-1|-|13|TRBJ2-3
CSVGPLNTDTQYF
TGCAGCGTTGGGCCCTTAAACACAGATACGCAGTATTTT
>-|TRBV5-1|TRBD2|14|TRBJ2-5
CASSLGGWQETQYF
TGCGCCAGCAGCCTGGGGGGGTGGCAAGAGACCCAGTACTTC
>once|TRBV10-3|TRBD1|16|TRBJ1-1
CAISDPQGAKNTEAFF
TGTGCCATCAGCGATCCCCAGGGGGCGAAGAACACTGAAGCTTTCTTT
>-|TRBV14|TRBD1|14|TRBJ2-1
CASSRAVGTGLQFF
TGTGCCAGCAGCCGTGCCGTCGGGACAGGGCTTCAGTTCTTC
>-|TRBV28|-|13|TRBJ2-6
CASLSSGANVLTF
TGTGCCAGCCTGTCCTCTGGGGCCAACGTCCTGACTTTC
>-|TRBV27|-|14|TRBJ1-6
CASSHIGFGGPLHF
TGTGCCAGCAGCCATATCGGGTTTGGAGGACCCCTCCACTTT
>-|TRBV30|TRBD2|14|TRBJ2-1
CARGLAGAYNEQFF
TGTGCCCGGGGACTAGCGGGGGCCTACAATGAGCAGTTCTTC
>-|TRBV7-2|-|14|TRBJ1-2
CASSLAGPFYGYTF
TGTGCCAGCAGCTTAGCCGGCCCCTTCTATGGCTACACCTTC
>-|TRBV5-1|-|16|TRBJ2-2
CASSLGREPNTGELFF
TGCGCCAGCAGCTTGGGTCGGGAACCGAACACCGGGGAGCTGTTTTTT